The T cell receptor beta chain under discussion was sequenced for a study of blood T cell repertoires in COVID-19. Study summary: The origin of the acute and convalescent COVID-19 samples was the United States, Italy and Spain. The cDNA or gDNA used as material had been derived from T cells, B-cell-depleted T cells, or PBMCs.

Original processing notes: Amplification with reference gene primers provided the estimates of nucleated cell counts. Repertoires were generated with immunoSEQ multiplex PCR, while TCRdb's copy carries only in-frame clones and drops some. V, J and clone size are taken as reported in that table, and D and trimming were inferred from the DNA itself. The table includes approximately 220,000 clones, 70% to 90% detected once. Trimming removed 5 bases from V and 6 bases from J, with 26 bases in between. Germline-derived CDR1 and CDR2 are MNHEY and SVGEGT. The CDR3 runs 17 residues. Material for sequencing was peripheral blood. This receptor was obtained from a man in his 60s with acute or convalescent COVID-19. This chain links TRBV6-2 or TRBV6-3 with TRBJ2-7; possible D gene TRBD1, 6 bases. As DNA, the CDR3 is TGTGCCAGCAGTACCCGACCGGGACAATTATTAATTCGCGAGCAGTACTTC. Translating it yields CASSTRPGQLLIREQYF.